This entry lists 23 T cell receptor beta chains sequenced from one sample in a study of memory CD4+ T cells and cytomegalovirus serostatus. The sort gate was single viable CD3+CD4+CD8-CD45RO+ cells for memory CD4+ T cells. This table comes from immunoSEQ multiplex PCR, and its TCRdb copy is limited to in-frame clones, with some not included. Of about 39,000 clones listed, around 78% are singletons. The specimen sequenced was memory CD4+ T cells from blood. These receptors were obtained from an adult in good health and CMV-seronegative.

V gene TRBV29-1 combines with J gene TRBJ1-1; D is uncertain. V was clipped by 0 bases and J by 0 bases, with 14 bases between them. Germline-derived CDR1 and CDR2 are SQVTM and ANQGSEA. This CDR3 has 16 amino acids. In nucleotides, the CDR3 is TGCAGCGTTGAAGATCATTGGAGACCGATGAACACTGAAGCTTTCTTT. Translation gives CSVEDHWRPMNTEAFF.

The chain carries TRBV30 and TRBJ1-5; no clear D. Trimming pared 0 bases from V and 1 base from J, leaving 10 bases between. Germline V CDR1 and CDR2: GTSNPN, SVGIG (reference sequence). This CDR3 contains 15 residues. CDR3 amino acids: CAWSVEEGSNQPQHF. The CDR3 coding sequence is TGTGCCTGGAGTGTTGAGGAAGGGAGCAATCAGCCCCAGCATTTT. Complete variable domain (other parts from reference TRBV30 and TRBJ1-5): SQTIHQWPATLVQPVGSPLSLECTVEGTSNPNLYWYRQAAGRGLQLLFYSVGIGQISSEVPQNLSASRPQDRQFILSSKKLLLSDSGFYLCAWSVEEGSNQPQHFGDGTRLSIL.

This clone has a single count. The V and J genes are TRBV19 and TRBJ1-3; D perhaps matches TRBD1 (6 bases). The CDR3 contains 16 residues. Germline V gene data show CDR1 as LNHDA and CDR2 as SQIVND (reference sequence). V was clipped by 3 bases and J by 1 base, with 13 bases between them. In DNA form, the CDR3 reads TGTGCCAGTAGTATCGGGACACCCGGGTCTGGAAACACCATATATTTT. It yields the protein CASSIGTPGSGNTIYF.

V is TRBV9 and J is TRBJ2-2; the D is unclear. Germline V gene lookup returns CDR1 SGDLS and CDR2 YYNGEE. With 0 bases removed from V and 1 base from J, the gap between germline ends came to 7 bases. CDR3 length equals 15 residues. The CDR3 DNA sequence: TGTGCCAGCAGCGTAGCCAGCCTGAACACCGGGGAGCTGTTTTTT. As protein: CASSVASLNTGELFF.

The CDR3 DNA reads as TGTGCCAGCAGCGCGCTCGGGACAAACTCTGGAAACACCATATATTTT. Protein sequence: CASSALGTNSGNTIYF. The J gene is TRBJ1-3, the V gene TRBV7-2; D is possibly TRBD1 (6 bases). This CDR3 is built from 16 residues. Germline V gene data show CDR1 as SGHTA and CDR2 as FQGNSA. The germline V and J ends were trimmed by 5 bases and 0 bases, with 14 bases remaining between them.

The chain uses TRBV19 and TRBJ2-7; 7 nucleotides align to TRBD1. CDR3 size: 14 residues. Germline CDR1 and CDR2: LNHDA and SQIVND (reference sequence). Trimming at V came to 5 bases and at J to 0 bases, leaving 4 bases not matched to a gene. The chain's CDR3 is CASSRDRASYEQYF. CDR3 DNA: TGTGCCAGTAGTCGAGACAGGGCCTCCTACGAGCAGTACTTC. The complete variable domain, with remaining parts taken from reference TRBV19 and TRBJ2-7, reads DGGITQSPKYLFRKEGQNVTLSCEQNLNHDAMYWYRQDPGQGLRLIYYSQIVNDFQKGDIAEGYSVSREKKESFPLTVTSAQKNPTAFYLCASSRDRASYEQYFGPGTRLTVT.

This clone is a singleton in its sample. This chain joins TRBV29-1 and TRBJ2-5, with 8 bases fitting TRBD2. CDR1 SQVTM and CDR2 ANQGSEA come from the germline V gene. The CDR3 sequence is 15 residues long. After removal of 0 bases from V and 5 bases from J, the junction contained 8 bases not matched to a gene. CDR3 nucleotide sequence: TGCAGCGTTGAAGATCGGAGCGGGGGTCCGGAGACCCAGTACTTC. Residues: CSVEDRSGGPETQYF.

This chain connects TRBV18 to TRBJ1-1; D not resolved. The germline gives CDR1 KGHSH, CDR2 LQKENI. V was clipped by 3 bases and J by 8 bases, with 7 bases between them. The CDR3 totals 11 residues. The CDR3 DNA reads as TGTGCCAGCTCACCGGTCACCGAAGCTTTCTTT. It specifies CASSPVTEAFF. The whole variable domain, filled in from reference TRBV18 and TRBJ1-1, reads NAGVMQNPRHLVRRRGQEARLRCSPMKGHSHVYWYRQLPEEGLKFMVYLQKENIIDESGMPKERFSAEFPKEGPSILRIQQVVRGDSAAYFCASSPVTEAFFGQGTRLTVV.

In its sample, this clone was seen once. This chain uses TRBV19 with TRBJ1-5; possibly TRBD1 for D (5 bases). There are 17 residues in the CDR3. V lost 4 bases, J lost 4 bases, and 20 bases lay in between. CDR1 is LNHDA, CDR2 SQIVND, per germline (reference sequence). The CDR3 coding sequence is TGTGCCAGTAGTAAAATATCGGGACTAGAACTTAATCAGCCCCAGCATTTT. Translated, it gives CASSKISGLELNQPQHF.

This chain uses TRBV5-1 with TRBJ1-1; 10 bases are a match to TRBD1. The CDR3 covers 14 residues. Losses at the gene ends were 4 bases for V and 10 bases for J; bases not matched to a gene: 10. Germline values: CDR1 SGHRS, CDR2 YFSETQ. CDR3: CASSGGQGVRGAFF. The CDR3 DNA reads as TGCGCCAGCAGCGGAGGACAGGGGGTCCGTGGAGCTTTCTTT.

CDR3 nucleotide sequence: TGTGCCAGCAGCACACGGACAGGAAGAAACACCATATATTTT. Amino acid sequence: CASSTRTGRNTIYF. J is TRBJ1-3 and V is TRBV13, with TRBD1 identical over 7 bases. Germline assignment: CDR1 PRHDT and CDR2 FYEKMQ (reference sequence). The CDR3 covers 14 residues. After removal of 5 bases from V and 5 bases from J, the junction contained 6 bases not matched to a gene.

The genes are TRBV19 and TRBJ2-3; 7 bases agree with TRBD2. Germline V gene data show CDR1 as LNHDA and CDR2 as SQIVND (reference sequence). V shed 7 bases, J shed 6 bases, and the junction held 10 bases outside the gene matches. The CDR3 covers 14 residues. The DNA for the CDR3 is TGTGCCAGTAAGGTCCCGGGGGGAGGGGATACGCAGTATTTT. Residues: CASKVPGGGDTQYF.

V usage is TRBV9 and J usage is TRBJ1-3; the D is unclear. Germline values: CDR1 SGDLS, CDR2 YYNGEE. V dropped 3 bases and J dropped 2 bases, with 12 bases sitting between them. The CDR3 totals 15 residues. CDR3 in amino acids: CASSAGNHAGNTIYF. The CDR3 bases are TGTGCCAGCAGCGCGGGAAATCACGCTGGAAACACCATATATTTT.

The chain is built from TRBV2 and TRBJ1-1; unclear D gene. This CDR3 is built from 12 residues. V shed 2 bases and J shed 7 bases, with 8 bases lying between them. The germline V gene has CDR1 SNHLY and CDR2 FYNNEI. The CDR3: CASSERQHEAFF. CDR3 DNA: TGTGCCAGCAGTGAAAGGCAACATGAAGCTTTCTTT.

CDR3 DNA sequence: TGCGCCAGCAGCCCGGATCCCACAGTAGGGAGAAATCAGCCCCAGCATTTT. It yields the protein CASSPDPTVGRNQPQHF. The J gene is TRBJ1-5, the V gene TRBV5-1; the D is unclear. CDR1 and CDR2 from the germline V gene are SGHRS and YFSETQ. The CDR3 has 17 residues. V lost 4 bases to trimming and J lost 4 bases, with 21 bases between them.

This clone was counted a few times. The rearrangement joins TRBV5-6 to TRBJ1-6; D gene unclear. Germline V gene data show CDR1 as SGHDT and CDR2 as YYEEEE. The ends were cut back, 0 bases at V and 3 bases at J, with 10 bases in the middle. CDR3 length: 16 amino acids. Written as DNA, the CDR3 is TGTGCCAGCAGCTTGGCCGGAAGGGACTATAATTCACCCCTCCACTTT. Its protein is CASSLAGRDYNSPLHF. Variable domain in full (rest from reference TRBV5-6 and TRBJ1-6): DAGVTQSPTHLIKTRGQQVTLRCSPKSGHDTVSWYQQALGQGPQFIFQYYEEEERQRGNFPDRFSGHQFPNYSSELNVNALLLGDSALYLCASSLAGRDYNSPLHFGNGTRLTVT.

The J gene is TRBJ1-2, the V gene TRBV30; 10 nucleotides line up with TRBD1. Per the germline V gene, CDR1 is GTSNPN and CDR2 is SVGIG (reference sequence). The CDR3 runs to 14 residues. V shed 4 bases and J 5 bases; nucleotides not matched to a gene: 7. CDR3 in amino acids: CAWIGTGAAYGYTF. The CDR3 DNA reads TGTGCCTGGATAGGGACAGGGGCTGCATATGGCTACACCTTC.

This sequence joins TRBV10-3 and TRBJ1-1; 9 nucleotides align to TRBD1. Germline CDR1 is ENHRY and CDR2 is SYGVKD. This CDR3 is 15 amino acids long. After removal of 2 bases from V and 3 bases from J, the junction contained 4 bases not matched to a gene. The CDR3 DNA sequence: TGTGCCATCAGTGAGCCCGGGACAGGGTACACTGAAGCTTTCTTT. Translation gives CAISEPGTGYTEAFF.

There are a few counts of this clone. The chain joins TRBV2 to TRBJ1-1, with TRBD1 matching over 8 bases. Trimming took 9 bases from V and 10 from J; bases not matched to a gene: 10. The CDR3 covers 12 residues. Germline V gives CDR1 SNHLY, CDR2 FYNNEI. DNA of the CDR3: TGTGCCAGGGGTTTGACAGGGGTATCAGCTTTCTTT. This gives the protein CARGLTGVSAFF.

J is TRBJ2-3 and V is TRBV6-1; no clear D gene. The CDR3 totals 13 residues. Trimming shortened V by 7 bases and J by 0 bases, and 8 bases separated the two germline ends. In germline, CDR1 is MNHNS, CDR2 SASEGT. The CDR3 is CASTGGSTDTQYF. DNA for the CDR3: TGTGCCAGCACGGGCGGTAGCACAGATACGCAGTATTTT.

Worth noting for this clone: Mismatch with germline at one junction end may stem from a read error. V gene TRBV27 combines with J gene TRBJ2-7; D tentatively reads TRBD1 or TRBD2 (7 bases each). CDR1 is MNHEY, CDR2 SMNVEV, per germline (reference sequence). The CDR3 covers 19 residues. CDR3 sequence reads: CASSLSGGGKPYPSHEQYF. The CDR3 coding sequence is TGTGCCAGCAGCCTATCAGGGGGAGGGAAGCCCTATCCCTCCCACGAGCAGTACTTC.

The chain couples TRBV6-5 to TRBJ1-3, with D hard to call. The CDR3 runs to 14 residues. V lost 6 bases to trimming and J lost 0 bases, with 9 bases between them. In germline, CDR1 is MNHEY, CDR2 SVGAGI. The DNA of the CDR3 is TGTGCCAGCAGGGGGAAGCCCTCTGGAAACACCATATATTTT. Amino acids: CASRGKPSGNTIYF.

The gene calls are TRBV19 and TRBJ2-2; perhaps D is TRBD1 or TRBD2 (6 bases each). The CDR3 extends over 15 amino acids. Per germline, CDR1 LNHDA and CDR2 SQIVND (reference sequence). V gave up 6 bases and J gave up 1 base, with 12 bases separating them. CDR3 region: CASRRGQKNTGELFF. CDR3 nucleotide sequence: TGTGCCAGTAGGCGGGGACAAAAGAACACCGGGGAGCTGTTTTTT.